The clone carrying this T cell receptor (beta chain) was detected a few times. What it recognizes is unknown. The germline V gene has CDR1 ENHRY and CDR2 SYGVKD. Germline trimming cut 6 bases from V and 4 bases from J; bases unmatched to any gene: 5. This CDR3 has 15 amino acids. The data were obtained in a study of T-cell reconstitution after alpha-beta-depleted transplantation in children. Study-wide results and caveats: Several hundred expanded graft clones reportedly gave rise to the alpha-beta T cells present about two months after transplant.

Construction of the TCRbeta library involved unique molecular identifiers. TCRdb re-derived calls from the PCR reads in MiXCR, one entry per CDR3 protein. This sample has about 1,000,000 distinct CDR3 sequences, with around 30% found just once. This TCR derives from a boy in the first two years of life who had a stem cell transplant for SCID, so the T cells may come from the graft donor. The rearrangement links TRBV10-3 to TRBJ2-2; 10 bases align to TRBD2. The starting material was PBMCs, mostly from graft donor cells, obtained 360 days after TCRalphabeta/CD19-depleted stem cell transplant. Here the CDR3 reads CAISTSSGGTGELFF. The CDR3 coding sequence is TGTGCCATCAGCACGTCTAGCGGGGGCACCGGGGAGCTGTTTTTT.